One T cell receptor beta chain is described in this entry. Per the original methods: It was from reference gene primer amplification that nucleated cell counts were estimated. TCRdb keeps only in-frame clones here, not all; method: immunoSEQ multiplex PCR. V, J and clone size derive from that table, while D and trimming were established from the DNA sequence. The sample holds roughly 210,000 clones, roughly 84% seen once. The data were obtained in a study of blood T cell repertoires in COVID-19. At the level of the study: Samples of COVID-19 (acute and convalescent) were obtained from the United States, Italy and Spain.

Germline-derived CDR1 and CDR2 are SGHTA and FQGNSA. V lost 2 bases and J lost 8, with 13 bases in between. The CDR3 covers 14 residues. The V gene is TRBV7-2, the J gene TRBJ2-1, with TRBD2 as a possible D gene (6 bases). The TCR comes from a man aged 25-45 years in a cohort exposed to, infected with or recovered from COVID-19 (not recorded which). Sequenced input: PBMCs or T cells enriched from blood (not recorded which). The DNA of the CDR3 is TGTGCCAGCAGCTTACTCGGAGGGACGTATGAGCAGTTCTTC. Protein sequence: CASSLLGGTYEQFF.